This entry is about one TCR beta chain. What it binds is not known. Per germline, CDR1 LGHNA and CDR2 YSLEER. This CDR3 is 16 amino acids long. V gave up 3 bases and J gave up 0 bases; unmatched junction bases: 3. Sequenced by immunoSEQ multiplex PCR; TCRdb stores in-frame clones only, minus some. The repertoire has under 100,000 clones, 94% of them found once; the top ten carry around 0.19%. This entry comes from a study of graft-versus-host responses after intestinal transplantation. Study details: Multivisceral, liver-intestinal, or isolated intestinal grafts went to recipients.

Study-wide findings and caveats: Marrow from the recipient contained GvH clones, some of which had appeared first in ileum or blood. Allograft clonal ratios (graft-versus-host to host-versus-graft) were high in patients who had graft-donor T cell macrochimerism.

The TCR sequence derives from a human donor who was the organ donor for an intestinal transplant. This specimen consisted of unstimulated CD4+ T cells sorted from spleen or lymph node cells, obtained before transplant. The chain recombines TRBV4-3 with TRBJ2-4; 9 nucleotides line up with TRBD2. The CDR3 nucleotides are TGCGCCAGCAGCCACGAGCGGGGGGTAGCCAAAAACATTCAGTACTTC. This translates into CASSHERGVAKNIQYF.